This T cell receptor (beta chain) was captured by sequencing in a study of cytomegalovirus exposure and HLA in healthy donors (dated by TCRdb to about 2017). In terms of the full investigation: An earlier analysis of about 530 of the donors reported about 280 Gb of sequence data and around 120 million unique TCR beta sequences obtained from approximately 180 million T cells. About 300 gigabases of sequencing data and around 88 million unique TCR sequences made up an early release that covered around 640 HLA-typed donors. The genetic ancestry cluster associated with self-reported Caucasian donors included over 80% of the 398 genotyped donors. The study aimed to test whether cataloging public T cell receptors could reveal signatures of past pathogen exposure. The T cell repertoires of 700 or so subjects were profiled by immunosequencing and related to cytomegalovirus serostatus. Along with the approximately 620-subject first cohort, a separate validation cohort of over a hundred different subjects was used. High-throughput TCR immunosequencing, statistical association of individual TCRs with disease status, and machine learning were combined to predict cytomegalovirus infection status. In a later analysis, previously published TCR beta repertoires from roughly 710 donors were re-analyzed and high-resolution HLA genotyping was added so that TCR occurrence patterns could be studied. Rather than drawing on any new phenotypic data, the later analysis identified candidate immune exposures from TCR beta sequences and the way those sequences occurred across donors. In an earlier analysis of roughly 600 of the donors, high-throughput TCR beta sequencing was used to judge whether each TCR beta V gene segment behaved as functional or pseudogenic. Donor age, sex, ethnicity and CMV serostatus were collected together with the repertoire data. In a later genetic analysis, genome-wide SNP genotypes for 398 of the 666 donors were used, and that subset was treated as a discovery cohort. Every repertoire in the discovery cohort had been generated on one and the same sequencing platform. Class I and class II HLA loci were covered by the typing at four-digit resolution. The number of donors typed differed by locus, with about 629-630 for A, B, C, DRB1 and DQB1, around 500 for DQA1, approximately 580 for DPA1, and around 430 for DPB1. About five DR-DQ haplotypes were treated as single units for association and clustering because of strong linkage in the cohort. Among a few hundred genotyped donors of the cohort, an average of around 240,000 unique TCR beta nucleotide sequences were sequenced per donor, around 18% of them non-productive. The study at large found these results: A later analysis reported that several top co-occurrence clusters appeared linked to parvovirus B19, influenza, CMV and Epstein-Barr virus. Three of the identified cytomegalovirus-associated TCR beta chains were confirmed in vitro to be specific for cytomegalovirus antigens. It was suggested by the authors that the approach could potentially be generalized to other disease states and immunological phenotypes. A further reported finding was that TCR beta sequences accurately predicted the HLA-A and HLA-B alleles for most subjects in the first cohort. A cluster of highly shared sequence variants was judged likely to represent a technical artifact of the sequencing pipeline. Presence/absence analyses assumed roughly uniform sequencing depth across donors, an assumption that may not hold. When HLA alleles, especially DR and DQ, strongly co-occurred, TCR associations were difficult to assign to individual alleles. A total of 164 TCR beta chains were listed by the study as associated with cytomegalovirus. A later analysis associated some 17,000 TCR beta sequences with specific HLA alleles at a false discovery rate of 0.05. Because some donors lacked HLA typing at each locus, the association tests relied only on the typed subset. The earlier analysis of approximately 590 of the donors excluded roughly 17 rarely observed V segments, including chromosome 9 orphons, because counts were too low. A later genetic analysis reported fewer N-insertions in productive TCRs among donors in an Asian-associated ancestry cluster than the roughly 690-donor mean. The classifier was reported to diagnose cytomegalovirus status with high specificity and sensitivity in both the original and validation cohorts. Broadly in line with IMGT annotations, most TCR beta V segments showed up in productive rearrangements about 87% or about 30% of the time in an earlier analysis of roughly 590 of the donors. Some IMGT-functional V segments, including TRBV6-2 and TRBV6-3, could not be distinguished by the 87-base-pair reads and were therefore excluded. An association between a missense DCLRE1C variant and V-gene and J-gene trimming of TCR beta chains was found in a later genetic analysis and replicated in an independent cohort. Most TCR sequences were seen in very few donors, while some public TCRs were found in many individuals. Compared with equally common non-associated chains, HLA-associated TCR beta chains in a later analysis were more clonally expanded and had lower generation probabilities. According to a later analysis, most CMV-associated TCR beta chains appeared to be HLA-restricted, and the HLA associations seemed to be driven largely by CMV exposure. The only immune exposure information available for the cohort was CMV serostatus. This cohort had only TCR beta chains sequenced, and the lack of alpha or paired-chain data limited which features could be detected. In a later analysis, the rate of TCR association differed among HLA loci, with DRB1 alleles having the most associated TCRs and HLA-C alleles having the fewest. Linkage disequilibrium might explain the correlated functional status among segregating V segments, but an unknown experimental factor could not be ruled out.

The library was made by the immunoSEQ multiplex PCR assay. For the multiplex PCR, a mixture combining 60 forward primers for TCR Vbeta segments and 13 reverse primers for TCR Jbeta segments was used. A multiplex PCR assay on genomic DNA amplified the CDR3 region of rearranged TCR beta genes. The Illumina HiSeq System was used to sequence the amplified TCR beta libraries as 87-base-pair reads. Processing in the source paper ran as follows. Across the 670 or so repertoires, a later analysis counted around 80 million unique TCR beta chains, some 11 million of which were shared by at least two donors. To remove PCR and sequencing errors, raw reads were error-corrected and collapsed into unique sequences using a nearest-neighbor algorithm that merged closely related sequences. V, D and J gene segments were assigned by aligning CDR3 sequences to IMGT reference sequences. For a sequence to be retained, a match of at least six nucleotides was required to both a V gene segment and a J gene segment. A rearrangement was called productive if the CDR3 had no stop codons and remained in frame with V and J, and every other rearrangement was called non-productive. CDR3 was defined by IMGT convention, running from the second conserved V-encoded cysteine to the conserved J-encoded phenylalanine. The earlier analysis of 587 of the donors excluded sequences that lacked an unambiguous match to a single V gene segment. In an earlier analysis of more than 500 of the donors, a V segment was called functional when productive rearrangements were above 56.7%, and segregating when the standard deviation between donors exceeded 5%. A statistical classification framework was built to diagnose cytomegalovirus status from the catalog of TCR beta chain sequences. V and J gene assignment, in a later analysis, came from comparing TCR nucleotide sequences with IMGT/GENE-DB human TR gene sequences. A later analysis assigned CDR3 sequences and most-parsimonious VDJ recombination scenarios with the TCRdist pipeline. In a later analysis, each TCR beta chain was defined by its CDR3 amino acid sequence together with its V-gene family, and reads without a unique V-gene family were excluded. As a way to deal with suspected cross-contamination and a sequencing artifact, a later analysis dropped 640 or so nucleotide sequences that were highly shared and had low generation probability. In a later analysis, a clonal expansion index for each public chain was calculated from normalized within-repertoire ranks of inferred template counts. A later analysis computed generation probabilities with a VDJ recombination model fitted to out-of-frame rearrangements, and checked the results against IGoR. In a later analysis, hypergeometric tests were used to score TCR-TCR, TCR-HLA and TCR-CMV co-occurrence, with a repertoire-size bias correction applied to TCR pairs. To estimate false discovery rates, a later analysis permuted the HLA or CMV assignments 20 times. A later analysis grouped co-occurring TCRs with DBSCAN, adding TCRdist sequence similarity when clustering within HLA-allele-positive subsets. Co-occurrence clustering excluded repertoires with fewer than 30,000 or more than 120,000 public chains, plus five with anomalous nucleotide sharing. In its TCRdb copy, this immuneACCESS table keeps in-frame sequences only and misses some clones. Where compared with another copy, unresolved V genes explain less than half of these, and the others have no known cause. V and J calls and clone size are copied from that table; D and trimming were computed from the DNA. The sample profile shows roughly 160,000 clones; around 79% of them were found once. Of the sample, 2% to 2.5% falls within the top ten clones.

Inclusive of the bounding cysteine and phenylalanine, the CDR3 is 17 residues long. Only the CDR3 DNA is retained, 51 bases long and in frame from the first base. Ends trimmed: V by 7 bases, J by 4 bases; bases unmatched to a gene: 14. Sequences ENHRY (CDR1) and SYGVKD (CDR2) are obtained from the germline V gene. The cohort consisted of 600 or so healthy bone marrow donors. All cohort members were sampled while nominally healthy, although unrecorded immune exposures were likely present. The donor tested CMV seronegative, placing the donor among the roughly 340 seronegative members of the cohort. A peripheral blood sample was collected from each donor, and TCR beta sequencing was performed on peripheral blood mononuclear cells. Genomic DNA was extracted from the blood cell samples with the Qiagen DNeasy Blood Extraction Kit. This clone was found a few times. This receptor's antigen is unknown. Within one base of it there is no much larger clone, and no base qualities were kept.

The origin of this receptor is a man in his forties in good health and CMV-seronegative. The chain employs TRBV10-3 and TRBJ2-5, and 11 junctional nucleotides match TRBD1. Sample: PBMCs. The encoded CDR3 is CAIMGTGTGGRGETQYF. At the DNA level, the sequence is TGTGCCATCATGGGGACCGGGACAGGGGGACGGGGAGAGACCCAGTACTTC.